This T cell receptor (beta chain) was captured in a study of blood T cell repertoires in COVID-19 (dated by TCRdb to the early 2020s). For the wider study: The collaborator samples originated in the United States, Italy and Spain and spanned the acute and convalescent phases of COVID-19. Samples came from the ongoing ImmuneRACE study (first 160 participants) plus 1,254 subjects from 6 global collaborators. Nearly every sample came with metadata listing a de-identified subject ID, COVID-19 status, age in years and sex. Subjects who had been exposed to COVID-19, were actively infected with it, or had recovered from it provided the deeply sampled blood TCRbeta repertoires that made up the dataset. The repertoires were released in a freely available public database intended as a resource for research on the immune response to SARS-CoV-2. The material from the prospective study consisted of cDNA or gDNA derived from T cells, B-cell-depleted T cells, or PBMCs. Where available, HLA class I and class II types were obtained from metadata supplied by the sample provider rather than from assay-based typing.

One collaborating source in Seattle enrolled patients during active infection and followed them longitudinally through the course of disease. Each collaborating institution followed its own protocols to collect whole blood in K2EDTA tubes. Collaborator samples were shipped for TCRbeta analysis as frozen whole blood, isolated PBMCs, or DNA extracted from either sample type. Based on the germline V gene, the CDR1 and CDR2 sequences are ENHRY and SYGVKD. V is clipped by 7 bases and J by 2 bases, and the sequence between their germline boundaries is 12 bases long. The CDR3 starts with the cysteine, ends with the phenylalanine, and has 14 residues. Of all the DNA, just the CDR3 is kept, 42 bases in frame from base 1. What the authors observed across the whole study: The quantity of clinical and demographic metadata differed by source and by participant and was supplied without curation.

Of note for this clone: Its target antigen remains unknown. No per-base quality is available; no much larger clone lies one base away.

The immunoSEQ Assay, a bias-controlled multiplex PCR, was used to amplify TCRbeta CDR3 regions from genomic DNA. Concerning the study's data processing: The number of nucleated cells in each sample was estimated by amplification of reference gene primers within the assay. Sequence reads were collapsed and filtered to measure the absolute abundance of every unique TCRbeta CDR3 rearrangement. For each sample, productive Simpson clonality was calculated as the square root of Simpson's diversity index across productive rearrangements. TCRdb stores this immuneACCESS table with in-frame sequences only. Part of the clones is absent; in the studies checked, under half of the shortfall reflects unresolved V genes, and no reason is known for the rest. The V and J calls and clone size come from that table; D and trimming were worked out from the DNA. This sample holds about 160,000 clones; 82% were observed only once. The biggest ten clones account for 7% of the sample.

The sequenced sample consisted of peripheral blood. The source of this sequence is a woman between 35 and 50 years old with COVID-19, enrolled during active disease. This chain is built from TRBV10-3 and TRBJ1-5; tentative D gene TRBD1, with 6 bases matching. Here is the DNA: TGTGCCATCAACGACAGGTTAGGCAATCAGCCCCAGCATTTT. This codes for CAINDRLGNQPQHF.